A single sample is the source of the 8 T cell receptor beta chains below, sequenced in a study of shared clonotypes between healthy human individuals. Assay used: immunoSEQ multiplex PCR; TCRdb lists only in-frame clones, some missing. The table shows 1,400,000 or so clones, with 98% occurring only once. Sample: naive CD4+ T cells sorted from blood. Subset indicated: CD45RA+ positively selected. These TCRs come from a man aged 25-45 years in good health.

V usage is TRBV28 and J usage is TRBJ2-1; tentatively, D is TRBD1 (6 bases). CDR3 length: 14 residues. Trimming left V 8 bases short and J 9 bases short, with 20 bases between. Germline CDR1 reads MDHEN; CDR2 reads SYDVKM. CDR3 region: CASYPGTLSREQFF. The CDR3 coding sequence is TGTGCCAGCTACCCCGGGACATTAAGTCGTGAGCAGTTCTTC.

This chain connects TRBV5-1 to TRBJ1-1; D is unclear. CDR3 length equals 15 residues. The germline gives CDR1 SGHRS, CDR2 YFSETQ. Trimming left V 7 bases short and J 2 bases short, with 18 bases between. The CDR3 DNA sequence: TGCGCCAGCCACCCGAGGGAGGGAGCAAACACTGAAGCTTTCTTT. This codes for CASHPREGANTEAFF.

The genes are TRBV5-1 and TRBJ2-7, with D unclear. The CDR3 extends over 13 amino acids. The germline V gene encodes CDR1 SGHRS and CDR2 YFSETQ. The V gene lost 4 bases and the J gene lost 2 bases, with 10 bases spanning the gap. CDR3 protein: CASSQATTYEQYF. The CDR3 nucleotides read TGCGCCAGCAGCCAAGCCACGACCTACGAGCAGTACTTC. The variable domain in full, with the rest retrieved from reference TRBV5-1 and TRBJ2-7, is KAGVTQTPRYLIKTRGQQVTLSCSPISGHRSVSWYQQTPGQGLQFLFEYFSETQRNKGNFPGRFSGRQFSNSRSEMNVSTLELGDSALYLCASSQATTYEQYFGPGTRLTVT.

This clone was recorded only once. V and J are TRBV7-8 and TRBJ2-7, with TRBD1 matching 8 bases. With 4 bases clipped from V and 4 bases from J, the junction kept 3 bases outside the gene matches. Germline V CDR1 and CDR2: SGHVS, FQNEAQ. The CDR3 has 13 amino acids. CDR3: CASSSGGVYEQYF. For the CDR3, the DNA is TGTGCCAGCAGCTCAGGGGGCGTTTACGAGCAGTACTTC.

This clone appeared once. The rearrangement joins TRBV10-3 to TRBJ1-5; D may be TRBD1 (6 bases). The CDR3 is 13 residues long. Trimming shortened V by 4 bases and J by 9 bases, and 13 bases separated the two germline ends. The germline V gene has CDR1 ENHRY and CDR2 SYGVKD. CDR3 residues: CAISGTALAPQHF. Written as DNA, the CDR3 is TGTGCCATCAGTGGGACAGCGCTTGCGCCCCAGCATTTT.

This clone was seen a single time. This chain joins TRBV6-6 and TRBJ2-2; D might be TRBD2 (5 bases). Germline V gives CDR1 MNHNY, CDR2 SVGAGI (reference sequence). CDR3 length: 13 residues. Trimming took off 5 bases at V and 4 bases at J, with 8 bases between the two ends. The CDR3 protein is CASSASFTGELFF. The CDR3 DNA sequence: TGTGCCAGCAGTGCTAGCTTCACCGGGGAGCTGTTTTTT.

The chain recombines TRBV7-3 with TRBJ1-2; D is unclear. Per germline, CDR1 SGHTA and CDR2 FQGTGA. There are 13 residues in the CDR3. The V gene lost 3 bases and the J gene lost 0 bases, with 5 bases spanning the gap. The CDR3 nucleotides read TGTGCCAGCAGCTTGACTCCTAACTATGGCTACACCTTC. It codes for CASSLTPNYGYTF.

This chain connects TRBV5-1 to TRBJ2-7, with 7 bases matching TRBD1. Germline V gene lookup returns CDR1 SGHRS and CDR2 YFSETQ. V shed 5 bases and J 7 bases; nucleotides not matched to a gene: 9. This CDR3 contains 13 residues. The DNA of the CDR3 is TGCGCCAGCAGGTACAGGGGAACAGGGGAGCAGTACTTC. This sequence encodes CASRYRGTGEQYF.